This T cell receptor beta chain was recorded in a study of CXCR3-negative and CXCR3-positive naive CD8 T cells. For the study at large: Each library gave roughly 1.6 +/- 0.3 million of approximately 150 million TRB reads.

The germline CDR1 and CDR2 sequences are SGDLS and YYNGEE. The CDR3 extends over 15 amino acids. A CD45RO-CCR7+CD27+CD95- phenotype identified naive CD8+ T cells. Of note for this clonotype: Its antigen is currently unknown.

Whole-study findings and limits: Both naive subsets, CXCR3-negative and CXCR3-positive, displayed similar TRBV-TRBJ usage, unlike memory cells. For the naive subsets, surface CD5 was similar, and TCR strength was inferred from TRB CDR3 properties.

cDNA libraries for TRB were generated by 5' RACE incorporating UMI labels. TCRdb reprocessed the 5' RACE reads; each CDR3 protein has one entry and no DNA is given. Its table records 75,000 to 95,000 distinct CDR3 sequences. The origin of this receptor is a human donor in good health. Some clones in this sample may be carry-over from other donors' samples. The sample consisted of naive CXCR3- CD8+ T cells from blood. Subset specified: CD45RO-CCR7+CD27+CD95- naive CD8+ T cells lacking CXCR3 (TNR3-). The chain employs TRBV9 and TRBJ2-1; the TRBD1 assignment by TCRdb is unverifiable without DNA. Here the CDR3 reads CASSAGSSTYNEQFF.